Below are 32 T cell receptor beta chains sequenced from a single sample in a study of blood T cell repertoires in COVID-19. Clones were read by immunoSEQ multiplex PCR, and TCRdb kept only the in-frame ones, dropping some. The sample holds around 150,000 clones, about 87% seen once. The sequencing sample was made of peripheral blood. These receptors came from a human donor with COVID-19, enrolled during active disease. The donor label of this sample is uncertain.

The chain uses TRBV27 and TRBJ2-1, with D maybe TRBD1 (5 bases). Germline lookup yields CDR1 MNHEY and CDR2 SMNVEV (reference sequence). Trimming stripped 5 bases from V and 3 bases from J, with 8 bases between. CDR3 length equals 13 residues. The DNA of the CDR3 is TGTGCCAGCAGTGAAGGACACTACAATGAGCAGTTCTTC. Translating it yields CASSEGHYNEQFF.

This clone was seen more than once but under ten times. The chain combines TRBV5-1 with TRBJ1-3, with 9 bases lining up with TRBD1. Germline CDR1 SGHRS, CDR2 YFSETQ. V was clipped by 4 bases and J by 4 bases; unmatched bases: 9. The length of the CDR3 is 16 residues. The CDR3 loop is CASSLQGAQPGNTIYF. The CDR3 DNA is TGCGCCAGCAGCCTACAGGGGGCGCAGCCCGGAAACACCATATATTTT. The variable domain in full, completed from reference TRBV5-1 and TRBJ1-3, reads KAGVTQTPRYLIKTRGQQVTLSCSPISGHRSVSWYQQTPGQGLQFLFEYFSETQRNKGNFPGRFSGRQFSNSRSEMNVSTLELGDSALYLCASSLQGAQPGNTIYFGEGSWLTVV.

The V and J genes are TRBV5-4 and TRBJ2-7; D may be TRBD1 (6 bases). Germline loops: CDR1 SGHNT, CDR2 YYREEE (reference sequence). V gave up 4 bases and J gave up 2 bases, with 19 bases separating them. The CDR3 runs to 16 residues. The CDR3 nucleotides are TGTGCCAGCAGCCGACCCGGACAGTTAGGGGCCTACGAGCAGTACTTC. Its translation: CASSRPGQLGAYEQYF.

The chain uses TRBV29-1 and TRBJ2-2; maybe TRBD1 (6 bases). CDR3 size: 13 residues. Trimming removed 6 bases from V and 6 bases from J, with 14 bases in between. The V gene's germline CDR1 is SQVTM and CDR2 ANQGSEA. The CDR3 region is CSVRQGGAGELFF. The CDR3 nucleotides read TGCAGCGTAAGACAAGGGGGAGCCGGGGAGCTGTTTTTT.

This chain joins TRBV5-4 and TRBJ1-2; 9 nucleotides agree with TRBD1. Germline V gene sequence: CDR1 SGHNT, CDR2 YYREEE (reference sequence). J gave up 12 bases and V 0 bases, and 6 bases lay outside the gene matches. The CDR3 runs 13 residues. CDR3 in amino acids: CASSLVQGAPDTF. For the CDR3, the DNA is TGTGCCAGCAGCTTGGTACAGGGGGCTCCCGACACCTTC.

The chain joins TRBV5-8 to TRBJ1-1, with 9 bases lining up with TRBD1. Germline lookup yields CDR1 SGHTS and CDR2 YDEGEE. After removal of 4 bases from V and 4 bases from J, the junction contained 8 bases not matched to a gene. This CDR3 has 15 residues. The CDR3 loop is CASSRDRGVATEAFF. CDR3 bases: TGTGCCAGCAGCAGAGACAGGGGGGTGGCCACTGAAGCTTTCTTT.

The chain has TRBV7-2 and TRBJ2-7; 13 nucleotides match TRBD2. Trimming took 5 bases from V and 7 from J; bases not matched to a gene: 5. There are 14 residues in the CDR3. Germline lookup yields CDR1 SGHTA and CDR2 FQGNSA. CDR3 protein: CASSMGLAGFEQYF. DNA of the CDR3: TGTGCCAGCAGCATGGGACTAGCGGGGTTTGAGCAGTACTTC.

The chain links TRBV10-3 to TRBJ2-3; possibly TRBD1 for D (6 bases). CDR1 is ENHRY and CDR2 is SYGVKD in the germline V gene. The CDR3 runs to 14 residues. Trimming shortened V by 7 bases and J by 2 bases, and 13 bases separated the two germline ends. CDR3 in DNA: TGTGCCATCACCTCCGGGACAAACACAGATACGCAGTATTTT. Translation: CAITSGTNTDTQYF.

This clone was observed once. The genes are TRBV28 and TRBJ1-6; 7 bases are shared with TRBD1. V shed 6 bases and J 6 bases; nucleotides not matched to a gene: 8. Germline assignment: CDR1 MDHEN and CDR2 SYDVKM. The CDR3 length is 15 residues. The CDR3 loop reads CASSSPGQPNSPLHF. The CDR3 coding sequence is TGTGCCAGCAGCTCCCCGGGACAGCCTAATTCACCCCTCCACTTT.

The table lists this clone with a few counts. This chain joins TRBV5-4 and TRBJ2-3; no clear D. The CDR3 is made up of 13 amino acids. V was cut by 0 bases and J by 6 bases, with 8 bases left in between. CDR1 is SGHNT, CDR2 YYREEE, per germline (reference sequence). CDR3 loop: CASSLGQDDTQYF. DNA of the CDR3: TGTGCCAGCAGCTTGGGACAAGATGATACGCAGTATTTT.

The gene calls are TRBV5-5 and TRBJ1-1, with D hard to call. The CDR3 loop spans 13 amino acids. The V end lost 4 bases, the J end lost 6 bases, and 13 bases lay between the germline ends. The germline CDR1 and CDR2 sequences are SGHKS and YYEKEE (reference sequence). This CDR3 reads CASSARVNAEAFF. The CDR3 DNA reads as TGTGCCAGCAGCGCTCGGGTTAACGCTGAAGCTTTCTTT. The variable domain in full, with the rest retrieved from reference TRBV5-5 and TRBJ1-1, is DAGVTQSPTHLIKTRGQQVTLRCSPISGHKSVSWYQQVLGQGPQFIFQYYEKEERGRGNFPDRFSARQFPNYSSELNVNALLLGDSALYLCASSARVNAEAFFGQGTRLTVV.

The rearrangement uses TRBV9 and TRBJ1-5, with a tentative D call TRBD1 (6 bases). V lost 4 bases to trimming and J lost 3 bases, with 14 bases between them. Germline values: CDR1 SGDLS, CDR2 YYNGEE. The CDR3 contains 15 residues. The CDR3 spells CASSPGARDNQPQHF. Written as DNA, the CDR3 is TGTGCCAGCAGCCCAGGGGCGCGAGACAATCAGCCCCAGCATTTT.

The chain couples TRBV6-5 to TRBJ2-5, with TRBD1 matching over 7 bases. Germline V lookup: CDR1 MNHEY, CDR2 SVGAGI. J gave up 5 bases and V 6 bases, and 9 bases lay outside the gene matches. This CDR3 is 14 amino acids long. The CDR3 loop is CASSQGGVRETQYF. CDR3 coding DNA: TGTGCCAGCAGCCAAGGGGGCGTGAGGGAGACCCAGTACTTC.

The V and J genes are TRBV30 and TRBJ1-5; no clear D gene. This CDR3 comprises 15 residues. V was trimmed by 0 bases and J by 0 bases, leaving 9 bases between them. Germline CDR1 reads GTSNPN; CDR2 reads SVGIG (reference sequence). The CDR3 region has the DNA TGTGCCTGGAGTGTGGGCGGGAATAGCAATCAGCCCCAGCATTTT. Protein: CAWSVGGNSNQPQHF.

The chain uses TRBV9 and TRBJ1-2, with TRBD1 as a possible D gene (5 bases). The CDR3 contains 15 residues. Germline lookup yields CDR1 SGDLS and CDR2 YYNGEE. Deletions cut 0 bases from V and 3 bases from J, with 12 bases between. CDR3 residues: CASSVVSGPHYGYTF. In nucleotides, the CDR3 is TGTGCCAGCAGCGTAGTTTCAGGGCCCCACTATGGCTACACCTTC.

The V call is TRBV5-4, the J call TRBJ2-5; TRBD2 matches 8 bases. The germline CDR1 and CDR2 sequences are SGHNT and YYREEE (reference sequence). The CDR3 totals 14 residues. The V gene end was trimmed by 0 bases and the J gene end by 5 bases; junction bases not matched to a gene: 3. The CDR3 loop reads CASSLEGGGETQYF. CDR3 in DNA: TGTGCCAGCAGCTTGGAGGGCGGGGGGGAGACCCAGTACTTC.

The chain links TRBV28 to TRBJ1-6; 9 bases line up with TRBD1. CDR3 length: 11 residues. In germline, CDR1 is MDHEN, CDR2 SYDVKM. CDR3 sequence (DNA): TGTGCAACAGGGGGCGAATCACCCCTCCACTTT. Translated, it gives CATGGESPLHF. Filled out from reference TRBV28 and TRBJ1-6, the complete variable domain reads DVKVTQSSRYLVKRTGEKVFLECVQDMDHENMFWYRQDPGLGLRLIYFSYDVKMKEKGDIPEGYSVSREKKERFSLILESASTNQTSMYLCATGGESPLHFGNGTRLTVT.

The chain couples TRBV30 to TRBJ1-4; D is perhaps TRBD1 (5 bases). This CDR3 is built from 14 residues. Germline values: CDR1 GTSNPN, CDR2 SVGIG (reference sequence). The V and J ends lost 3 bases and 5 bases respectively, with 13 bases between them. The CDR3 loop is CAWRPGGGNEKLFF. As DNA, the CDR3 is TGTGCCTGGAGGCCCGGGGGGGGAAATGAAAAACTGTTTTTT.

V gene TRBV4-1 combines with J gene TRBJ2-1; possibly TRBD2 for D (5 bases). The germline V gene encodes CDR1 MGHRA and CDR2 YSYEKL. The V end lost 0 bases, the J end lost 10 bases, and 13 bases lay between the germline ends. The CDR3 is made up of 14 amino acids. The CDR3 DNA reads as TGCGCCAGCAGCCAAGATGGCCTAGCAACCGAGCAGTTCTTC. This sequence encodes CASSQDGLATEQFF.

The rearrangement uses TRBV7-9 and TRBJ2-3; 9 positions agree with TRBD2. Germline-derived CDR1 and CDR2 are SEHNR and FQNEAQ (reference sequence). The CDR3 length is 15 residues. The V gene end was trimmed by 5 bases and the J gene end by 4 bases; junction bases not matched to a gene: 7. The CDR3 sequence is CASSLSGGGSDTQYF. In DNA, the CDR3 is TGTGCCAGCAGCCTTAGCGGGGGAGGGTCAGATACGCAGTATTTT.

The CDR3 DNA is TGTGCCAGCAGCTTGGACAATAGCAATCAGCCCCAGCATTTT. Its protein is CASSLDNSNQPQHF. The V gene is TRBV5-4, the J gene TRBJ1-5; D is unclear. The CDR3 runs to 14 residues. The V gene lost 0 bases and the J gene lost 0 bases, with 4 bases spanning the gap. CDR1 is SGHNT and CDR2 is YYREEE in the germline V gene (reference sequence).

This clone was seen just once. V gene TRBV5-1 combines with J gene TRBJ1-1; TRBD1 matches at 7 bases. The junction had 10 bases not matched to a gene; V was cut back by 7 bases and J by 1 base. The CDR3 totals 15 residues. Germline V gene data show CDR1 as SGHRS and CDR2 as YFSETQ. The CDR3 DNA reads as TGCGCCAGCTCAACCTCGGGACAGAGGAACACTGAAGCTTTCTTT. Amino acids: CASSTSGQRNTEAFF.

J is TRBJ1-6 and V is TRBV6-5; the D gene is possibly TRBD1 (5 bases). Trimming took 10 bases from V and 5 from J, leaving 15 bases between them. Germline V gene sequence: CDR1 MNHEY, CDR2 SVGAGI. CDR3 length equals 14 residues. CDR3: CATMRDGDNSPLHF. The CDR3 DNA reads as TGTGCCACCATGCGGGACGGTGATAATTCACCCCTCCACTTT.

The chain recombines TRBV29-1 with TRBJ1-1, with 7 bases aligning to TRBD1. Germline V gene lookup returns CDR1 SQVTM and CDR2 ANQGSEA. Trimming removed 7 bases from V and 0 bases from J; junction bases left unmatched: 5. CDR3 size: 13 residues. Here the CDR3 reads CSAKTGMNTEAFF. The DNA of the CDR3 is TGCAGCGCTAAGACAGGGATGAACACTGAAGCTTTCTTT.

V gene TRBV6-5 combines with J gene TRBJ1-4; the match to TRBD1 covers 8 bases. Germline-derived CDR1 and CDR2 are MNHEY and SVGAGI. V shed 1 base and J 8 bases; nucleotides not matched to a gene: 9. This CDR3 is built from 16 residues. CDR3 sequence reads: CASSYLGQGFGEKLFF. CDR3 nucleotides: TGTGCCAGCAGTTACTTAGGACAGGGCTTCGGGGAAAAACTGTTTTTT.

The genes are TRBV5-4 and TRBJ1-3; 12 bases agree with TRBD1. J was trimmed by 2 bases and V by 5 bases; bases with no gene match: 8. Germline loops: CDR1 SGHNT, CDR2 YYREEE (reference sequence). The CDR3 extends over 17 amino acids. CDR3 DNA: TGTGCCAGCAGTAGAGGGACAGGGGGCCTCACTGGAAACACCATATATTTT. Its protein product is CASSRGTGGLTGNTIYF. Using reference TRBV5-4 and TRBJ1-3 for the parts outside the CDR3, the full variable domain is ETGVTQSPTHLIKTRGQQVTLRCSSQSGHNTVSWYQQALGQGPQFIFQYYREEENGRGNFPPRFSGLQFPNYSSELNVNALELDDSALYLCASSRGTGGLTGNTIYFGEGSWLTVV.

The chain employs TRBV6-1 and TRBJ1-3; D is possibly TRBD1 (6 bases). Germline-derived CDR1 and CDR2 are MNHNS and SASEGT. V lost 3 bases and J lost 3, with 9 bases in between. CDR3 size: 14 residues. The DNA for the CDR3 is TGTGCCAGCAGTGAGGCCAGGGGTGGAAACACCATATATTTT. Its protein is CASSEARGGNTIYF.

The V gene is TRBV25-1, the J gene TRBJ2-1; 9 bases map to TRBD2. Germline loops: CDR1 MGHDK, CDR2 SYGVNS. This CDR3 comprises 15 residues. V lost 4 bases to trimming and J lost 4 bases; unmatched junction nucleotides: 5. This CDR3 is CASSGKRGDYNEQFF. The CDR3 nucleotides read TGTGCCAGCAGTGGTAAGCGGGGGGATTACAATGAGCAGTTCTTC.

The rearrangement uses TRBV29-1 and TRBJ1-5; D remains unclear. Germline V gene data show CDR1 as SQVTM and CDR2 as ANQGSEA. V dropped 7 bases and J dropped 5 bases, with 12 bases sitting between them. The CDR3 has 12 amino acids. CDR3 DNA sequence: TGCAGCGCCCAGGAACCTGATCAGCCCCAGCATTTT. Its translation is CSAQEPDQPQHF. The complete variable domain, with remaining parts taken from reference TRBV29-1 and TRBJ1-5, reads SAVISQKPSRDICQRGTSLTIQCQVDSQVTMMFWYRQQPGQSLTLIATANQGSEATYESGFVIDKFPISRPNLTFSTLTVSNMSPEDSSIYLCSAQEPDQPQHFGDGTRLSIL.

This clone was recorded once. The rearrangement links TRBV6-5 to TRBJ2-7; 9 positions agree with TRBD2. The CDR3 is made up of 13 amino acids. V was clipped by 9 bases and J by 2 bases; unmatched bases: 5. Looked up from germline, CDR1 is MNHEY and CDR2 is SVGAGI. For the CDR3, the DNA is TGTGCCAGTACCGGGACTAGCACCTACGAGCAGTACTTC. Encoded protein: CASTGTSTYEQYF.

The chain joins TRBV5-1 to TRBJ1-1; TRBD1 matches 9 bases. Germline V gene data show CDR1 as SGHRS and CDR2 as YFSETQ. The CDR3 is 16 amino acids. V lost 4 bases to trimming and J lost 4 bases; unmatched junction nucleotides: 11. CDR3 amino acids: CASSVRDRVEITEAFF. In nucleotides, the CDR3 is TGCGCCAGCAGCGTCCGGGACAGGGTAGAAATCACTGAAGCTTTCTTT.

This chain connects TRBV15 to TRBJ1-2, with TRBD1 matching over 8 bases. CDR3 size: 16 residues. Germline V CDR1 and CDR2: LNHNV, YYDKDF (reference sequence). V lost 0 bases and J lost 8; bases outside the gene matches: 11. The CDR3 loop is CATSRDQISTGGGYTF. The CDR3 DNA reads TGTGCCACCAGCAGAGATCAGATCAGTACAGGGGGAGGCTACACCTTC.